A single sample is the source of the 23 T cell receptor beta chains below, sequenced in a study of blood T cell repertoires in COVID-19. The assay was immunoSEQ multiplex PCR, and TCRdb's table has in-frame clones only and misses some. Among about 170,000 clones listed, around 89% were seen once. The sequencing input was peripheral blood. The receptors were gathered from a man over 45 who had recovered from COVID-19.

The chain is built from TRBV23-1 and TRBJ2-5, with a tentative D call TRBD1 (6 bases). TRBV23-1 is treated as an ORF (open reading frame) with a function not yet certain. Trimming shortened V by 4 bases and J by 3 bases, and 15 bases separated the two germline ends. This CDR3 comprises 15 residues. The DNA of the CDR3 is TGCGCCAGCAGTCCCGCGAAGGACAGCAAAGAGACCCAGTACTTC. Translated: CASSPAKDSKETQYF.

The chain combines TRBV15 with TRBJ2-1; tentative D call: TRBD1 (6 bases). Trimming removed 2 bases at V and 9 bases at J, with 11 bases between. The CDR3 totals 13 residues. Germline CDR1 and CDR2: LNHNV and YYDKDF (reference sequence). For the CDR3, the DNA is TGTGCCACCAGCAGAACTGGGACAACTGAGCAGTTCTTC. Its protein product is CATSRTGTTEQFF.

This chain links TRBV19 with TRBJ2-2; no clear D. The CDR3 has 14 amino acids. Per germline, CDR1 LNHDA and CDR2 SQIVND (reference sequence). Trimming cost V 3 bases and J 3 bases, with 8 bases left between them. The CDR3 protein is CASSIVSYTGELFF. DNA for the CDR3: TGTGCCAGTAGTATTGTCTCCTACACCGGGGAGCTGTTTTTT.

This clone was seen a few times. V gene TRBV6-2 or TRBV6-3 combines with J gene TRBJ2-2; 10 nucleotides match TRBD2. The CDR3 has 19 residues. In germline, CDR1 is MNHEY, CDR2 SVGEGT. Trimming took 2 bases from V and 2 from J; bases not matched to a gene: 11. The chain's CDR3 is CASSYPQASGGVNTGELFF. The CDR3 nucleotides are TGTGCCAGCAGTTACCCCCAGGCTAGCGGGGGAGTAAACACCGGGGAGCTGTTTTTT.

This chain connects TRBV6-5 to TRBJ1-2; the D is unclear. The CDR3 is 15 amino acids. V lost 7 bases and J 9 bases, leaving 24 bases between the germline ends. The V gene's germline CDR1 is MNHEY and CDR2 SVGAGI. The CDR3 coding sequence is TGTGCCAGCACCTATAAACCGAGGCCTTTAGGAAGCTACACCTTC. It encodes CASTYKPRPLGSYTF.

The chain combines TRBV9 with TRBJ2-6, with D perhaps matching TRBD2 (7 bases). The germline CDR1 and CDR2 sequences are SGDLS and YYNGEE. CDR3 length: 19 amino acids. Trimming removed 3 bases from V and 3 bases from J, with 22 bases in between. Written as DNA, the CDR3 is TGTGCCAGCAGCGACATTCGGGAGGCAGGGGTCATTGGGGCCAACGTCCTGACTTTC. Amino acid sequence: CASSDIREAGVIGANVLTF.

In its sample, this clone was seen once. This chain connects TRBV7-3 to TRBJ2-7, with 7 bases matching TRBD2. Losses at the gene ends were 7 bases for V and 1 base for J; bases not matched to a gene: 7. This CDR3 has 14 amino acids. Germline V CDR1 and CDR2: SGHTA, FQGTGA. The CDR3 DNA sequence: TGTGCCAGCACCGCGACTAGCCCTTCCTACGAGCAGTACTTC. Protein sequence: CASTATSPSYEQYF.

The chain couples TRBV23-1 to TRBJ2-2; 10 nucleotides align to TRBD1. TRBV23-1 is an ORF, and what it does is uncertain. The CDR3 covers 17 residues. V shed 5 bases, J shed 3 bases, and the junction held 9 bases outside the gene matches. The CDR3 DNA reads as TGCGCCAGCAGTTCCCTTGGCGGACAGGGGGACACCGGGGAGCTGTTTTTT. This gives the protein CASSSLGGQGDTGELFF.

The DNA for the CDR3 is TGTGCCAGCAGCCGACTAGGCTACGAGCAGTACTTC. Translated, it gives CASSRLGYEQYF. The chain combines TRBV27 with TRBJ2-7; D might be TRBD2 (6 bases). The CDR3 extends over 12 amino acids. In germline, CDR1 is MNHEY, CDR2 SMNVEV (reference sequence). Trimming took 6 bases from V and 3 from J, leaving 9 bases between them.

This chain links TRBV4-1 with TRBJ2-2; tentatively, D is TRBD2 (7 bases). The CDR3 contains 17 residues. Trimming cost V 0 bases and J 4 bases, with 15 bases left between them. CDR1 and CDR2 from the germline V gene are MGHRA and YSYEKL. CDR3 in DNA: TGCGCCAGCAGCCAAGACAGTTGGGGGGGCGGCACCGGGGAGCTGTTTTTT. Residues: CASSQDSWGGGTGELFF.

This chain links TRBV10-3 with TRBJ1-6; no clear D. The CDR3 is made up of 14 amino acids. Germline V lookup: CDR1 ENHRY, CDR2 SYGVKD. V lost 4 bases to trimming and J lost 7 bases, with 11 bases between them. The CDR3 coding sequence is TGTGCCATCAGTGTCCCAGGCGGGAATTCACCCCTCCACTTT. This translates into CAISVPGGNSPLHF.

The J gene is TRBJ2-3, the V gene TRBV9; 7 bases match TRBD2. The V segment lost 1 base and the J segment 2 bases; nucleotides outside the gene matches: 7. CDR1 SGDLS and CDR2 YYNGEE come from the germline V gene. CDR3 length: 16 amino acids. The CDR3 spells CASSVLAGEITDTQYF. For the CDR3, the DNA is TGTGCCAGCAGCGTATTGGCGGGGGAGATCACAGATACGCAGTATTTT.

The CDR3 DNA reads TGCGCCAGCAGCCAGCGGGAGAGAGAGACCCAGTACTTC. Residues: CASSQRERETQYF. The chain carries TRBV10-1 and TRBJ2-5; 8 nucleotides agree with TRBD2. The trim removed 6 bases at V and 4 bases at J, leaving 4 bases unmatched. In germline, CDR1 is WNHNN, CDR2 SYGVQD (reference sequence). The CDR3 contains 13 residues.

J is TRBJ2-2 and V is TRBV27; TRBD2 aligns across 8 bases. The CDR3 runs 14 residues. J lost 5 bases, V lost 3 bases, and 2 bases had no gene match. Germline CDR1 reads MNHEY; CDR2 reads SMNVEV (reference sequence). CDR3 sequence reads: CASSFGGATGELFF. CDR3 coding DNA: TGTGCCAGCAGTTTCGGGGGGGCGACCGGGGAGCTGTTTTTT.

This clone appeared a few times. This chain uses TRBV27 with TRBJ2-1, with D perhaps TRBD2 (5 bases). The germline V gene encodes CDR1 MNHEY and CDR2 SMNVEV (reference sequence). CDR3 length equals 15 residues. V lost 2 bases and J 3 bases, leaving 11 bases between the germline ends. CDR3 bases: TGTGCCAGCAGTTTAGGAGGAGAACGCTACAATGAGCAGTTCTTC. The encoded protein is CASSLGGERYNEQFF.

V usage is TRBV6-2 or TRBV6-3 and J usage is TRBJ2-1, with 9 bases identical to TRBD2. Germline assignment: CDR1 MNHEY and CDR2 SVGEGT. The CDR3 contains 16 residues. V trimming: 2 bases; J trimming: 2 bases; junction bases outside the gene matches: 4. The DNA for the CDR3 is TGTGCCAGCAGTTACGTGGCGGGAGGGACCTACAATGAGCAGTTCTTC. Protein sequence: CASSYVAGGTYNEQFF.

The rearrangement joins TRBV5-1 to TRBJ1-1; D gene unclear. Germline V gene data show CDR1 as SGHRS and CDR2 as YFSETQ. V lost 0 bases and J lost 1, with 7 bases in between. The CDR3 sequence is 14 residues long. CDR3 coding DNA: TGCGCCAGCAGCTTGGAAACAGAGAACACTGAAGCTTTCTTT. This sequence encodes CASSLETENTEAFF.

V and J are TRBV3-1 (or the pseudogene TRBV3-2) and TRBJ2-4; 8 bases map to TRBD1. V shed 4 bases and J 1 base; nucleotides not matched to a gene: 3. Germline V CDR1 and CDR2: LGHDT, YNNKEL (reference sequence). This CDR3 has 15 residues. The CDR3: CASSLTGVAKNIQYF. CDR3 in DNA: TGTGCCAGCAGCCTGACAGGGGTCGCCAAAAACATTCAGTACTTC.

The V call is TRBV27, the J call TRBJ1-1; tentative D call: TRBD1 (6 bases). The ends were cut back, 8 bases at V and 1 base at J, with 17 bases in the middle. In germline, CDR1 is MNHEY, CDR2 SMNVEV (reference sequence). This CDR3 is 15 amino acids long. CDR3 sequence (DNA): TGTGCCAGCCGAAGAGCAGGGGCTAGGAACACTGAAGCTTTCTTT. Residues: CASRRAGARNTEAFF.

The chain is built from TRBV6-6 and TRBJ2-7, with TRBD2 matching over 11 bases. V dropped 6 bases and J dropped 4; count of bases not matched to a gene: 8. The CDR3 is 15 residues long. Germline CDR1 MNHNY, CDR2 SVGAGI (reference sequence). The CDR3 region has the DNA TGTGCCAGCAGCGAACCTAGCGGGGGGCCGTACGAGCAGTACTTC. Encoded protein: CASSEPSGGPYEQYF.

The CDR3 DNA reads as TGTGCCAGCAGTTACGGCAGGGTGTCTGGAAACACCATATATTTT. It encodes CASSYGRVSGNTIYF. The J gene is TRBJ1-3, the V gene TRBV6-5; a possible D gene is TRBD1 (5 bases). Per germline, CDR1 MNHEY and CDR2 SVGAGI. There are 15 residues in the CDR3. Between the trimmed V and J ends, which lost 2 bases and 1 base, there was a span of 9 bases.

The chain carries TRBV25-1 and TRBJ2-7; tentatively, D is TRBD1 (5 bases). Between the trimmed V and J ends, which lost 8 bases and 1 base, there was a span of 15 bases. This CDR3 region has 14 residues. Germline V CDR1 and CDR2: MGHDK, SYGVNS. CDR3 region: CASGSGNPSYEQYF. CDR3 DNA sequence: TGTGCCAGCGGCTCAGGGAATCCTTCCTACGAGCAGTACTTC.

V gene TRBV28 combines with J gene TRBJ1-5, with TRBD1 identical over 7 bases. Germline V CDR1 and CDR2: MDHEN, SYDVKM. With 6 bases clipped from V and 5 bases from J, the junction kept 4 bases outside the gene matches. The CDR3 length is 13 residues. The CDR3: CASRQGTYQPQHF. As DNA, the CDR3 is TGTGCCAGCAGACAGGGGACCTATCAGCCCCAGCATTTT.